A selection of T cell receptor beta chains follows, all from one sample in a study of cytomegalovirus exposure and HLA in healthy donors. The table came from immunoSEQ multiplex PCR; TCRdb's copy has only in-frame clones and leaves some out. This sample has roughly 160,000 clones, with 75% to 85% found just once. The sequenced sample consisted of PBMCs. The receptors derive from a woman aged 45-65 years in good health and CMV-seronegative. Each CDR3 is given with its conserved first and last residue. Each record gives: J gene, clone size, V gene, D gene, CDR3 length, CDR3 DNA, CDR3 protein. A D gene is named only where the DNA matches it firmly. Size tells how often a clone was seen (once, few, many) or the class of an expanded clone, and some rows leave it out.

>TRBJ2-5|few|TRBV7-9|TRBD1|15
TGTGCCAGCAGCTTGGACAGGGGTGGCTGGGAGACCCAGTACTTC
CASSLDRGGWETQYF
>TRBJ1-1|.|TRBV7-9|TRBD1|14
TGTGCCAGCAGCCCCCCCGGACAGGGGACGATGATGAGGTTT
CASSPPGQGTMMRF
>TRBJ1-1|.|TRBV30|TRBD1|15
TGTGCCTGGAGTGCCGATCGGACAGGGGGCACTGAAGCTTTCTTT
CAWSADRTGGTEAFF
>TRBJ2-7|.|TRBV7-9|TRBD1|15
TGTGCCAGCAGCTTTCCCAGACAGGGTGCCCACGAGCAGTACTTC
CASSFPRQGAHEQYF
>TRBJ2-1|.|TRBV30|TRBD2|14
TGTGCCTTCGAGTGGCTAGCGGGGGGGAATGAGCAGTTCTTC
CAFEWLAGGNEQFF
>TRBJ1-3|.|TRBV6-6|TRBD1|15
TGTGCCAGCAGATGGGACAGGGTCTCTGGAAACACCATATATTTT
CASRWDRVSGNTIYF
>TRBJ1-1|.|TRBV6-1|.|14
TGTGCCAGCAGTGCACAGGGTTCGAACACTGAAGCTTTCTTT
CASSAQGSNTEAFF
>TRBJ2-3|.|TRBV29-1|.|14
TGCAGCGCCTGCCGGGGGATTTGCACAGATACGCAGTATTTT
CSACRGICTDTQYF
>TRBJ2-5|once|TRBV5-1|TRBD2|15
TGCGCCAGCAGCGTATCCGGGACTATGCTGGAGACCCAGTACTTC
CASSVSGTMLETQYF
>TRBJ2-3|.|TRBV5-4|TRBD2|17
TGTGCCAGCAGCCGGAGGCTAGCGGGGGGAAGCACAGATACGCAGTATTTT
CASSRRLAGGSTDTQYF
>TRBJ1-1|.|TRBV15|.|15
TGTGCCACCAGCAGAGACCGGTCCAAAAGCACTGAAGCTTTCTTT
CATSRDRSKSTEAFF
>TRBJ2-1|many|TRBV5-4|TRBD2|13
TGTGCCAGCAGCGGGAGGGCGGGCAATGAGCAGTTCTTC
CASSGRAGNEQFF
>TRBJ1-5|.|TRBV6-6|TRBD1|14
TGTGCCAGCAGCCTAGGACAGGGTGTCCAGCCCCAGCATTTT
CASSLGQGVQPQHF
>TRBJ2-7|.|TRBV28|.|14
TGTGCCAGCAGTTTAGCTTGGCTGACCTACGAGCAGTACTTC
CASSLAWLTYEQYF
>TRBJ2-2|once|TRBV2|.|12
TGTGCCAGCAAAGAGGACACCGGGGAGCTGTTTTTT
CASKEDTGELFF
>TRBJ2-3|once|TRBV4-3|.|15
TGCGCCAGCAGCCGAGCCTCCTACGCGTCATATACGCAGTATTTT
CASSRASYASYTQYF
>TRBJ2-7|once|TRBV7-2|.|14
TGTGCCAGCAGCTTAGAATCGGGGAATCTCGAGCAGTACTTC
CASSLESGNLEQYF
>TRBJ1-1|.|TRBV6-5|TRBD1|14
TGTGCCAGCAAACCCATGGACAGGGCGCCTGAAGCTTTCTTT
CASKPMDRAPEAFF
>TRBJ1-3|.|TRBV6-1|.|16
TGTGCCAGCAGTGAAGCATGGCCGAACTCTGGAAACACCATATATTTT
CASSEAWPNSGNTIYF
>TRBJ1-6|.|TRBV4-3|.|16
TGCGCCAGCAGCCCTATGCCGGGGGGGCCTTATTCACCCCTCCACTTT
CASSPMPGGPYSPLHF
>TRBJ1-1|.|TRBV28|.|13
TGTGCCAGCAGACCAACAGGGAGCACTGAAGCTTTCTTT
CASRPTGSTEAFF
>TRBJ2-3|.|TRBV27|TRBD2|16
TGTGCCAGCAGTATAAGCGGGGGGGCAGGTGCAGATACGCAGTATTTT
CASSISGGAGADTQYF
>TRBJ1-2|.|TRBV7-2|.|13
TGTGCCAGCAGCTTAAACAGGGTCGGGGGCTACACCTTC
CASSLNRVGGYTF
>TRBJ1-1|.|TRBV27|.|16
TGTGCCAGCAGTCCCCGATCCCGCAGGGATAGGACTGAAGCTTTCTTT
CASSPRSRRDRTEAFF
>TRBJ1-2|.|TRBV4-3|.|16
TGCGCCAGCAGCCAAGATTTGGCCGGCGGGGGATATGGCTACACCTTC
CASSQDLAGGGYGYTF
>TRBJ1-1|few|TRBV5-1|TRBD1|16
TGCGCCAGCAGCTATGGGGCAGGGACAGCGAACACTGAAGCTTTCTTT
CASSYGAGTANTEAFF